The rows below give T cell receptor beta chains drawn from one sample of a study of blood T cell repertoires in COVID-19. Generated by immunoSEQ multiplex PCR, the TCRdb table keeps only in-frame clones and is missing some. The data contain about 140,000 clones, about 90% of them seen just once; the ten biggest clones take up 9.5% to 11%. The specimen was peripheral blood. The receptors stem from an elderly woman with acute or convalescent COVID-19. The CDR3 runs from the conserved cysteine through the conserved F or W. The D gene is left open where the match is weak. Where a row states a size, it is once, few, many or the class of an expanded clone; other rows omit it.

size	D	V	J	CDR3	DNA
-	-	TRBV7-2	TRBJ2-1	CASSLHNPNEQFF	TGTGCCAGCAGCTTACACAATCCCAATGAGCAGTTCTTC
-	TRBD1	TRBV7-3	TRBJ1-1	CASSSTGTGGTEAFF	TGTGCCAGCAGCTCTACCGGGACAGGGGGCACTGAAGCTTTCTTT
medium-sized	-	TRBV4-1	TRBJ1-5	CASSPQGTNQPQHF	TGCGCCAGCAGCCCACAGGGAACGAATCAGCCCCAGCATTTT
-	-	TRBV18	TRBJ2-5	CASSTSTGQETQYF	TGTGCCAGCTCAACGTCCACAGGGCAAGAGACCCAGTACTTC
-	-	TRBV14	TRBJ2-1	CASSPNWGRFSYNEQFF	TGTGCCAGCAGCCCTAACTGGGGCAGATTCTCCTACAATGAGCAGTTCTTC
-	-	TRBV15	TRBJ1-4	CATSRDNPVRGEKLFF	TGTGCCACCAGCAGAGATAACCCCGTAAGAGGGGAAAAACTGTTTTTT
-	-	TRBV7-9	TRBJ2-7	CASSRTDEQYF	TGTGCCAGCAGCAGGACAGACGAGCAGTACTTC
-	-	TRBV18	TRBJ2-7	CASSQGTYPPYEQYF	TGTGCCAGCTCACAGGGGACTTACCCGCCCTACGAGCAGTACTTC
-	-	TRBV29-1	TRBJ1-2	CSVTQGFDGYTF	TGCAGCGTGACACAGGGTTTCGATGGCTACACCTTC
-	-	TRBV5-4	TRBJ1-4	CASSLRAGGNEKLFF	TGTGCCAGCAGCTTGAGGGCGGGGGGTAATGAAAAACTGTTTTTT
-	TRBD2	TRBV7-3	TRBJ2-2	CASSSGLAGAGELFF	TGTGCCAGCAGCTCAGGACTAGCGGGCGCCGGGGAGCTGTTTTTT
-	-	TRBV2	TRBJ2-2	CASCRQPGTGELFF	TGTGCCAGCTGTAGGCAGCCGGGGACCGGGGAGCTGTTTTTT
-	-	TRBV5-5	TRBJ2-2	CASSLGYGAGELFF	TGTGCCAGCAGCTTGGGTTACGGGGCCGGGGAGCTGTTTTTT
-	TRBD1	TRBV7-8	TRBJ1-5	CASSLLGQGNQPQHF	TGTGCCAGCAGCTTATTGGGACAGGGCAATCAGCCCCAGCATTTT
-	TRBD1	TRBV5-5	TRBJ1-3	CASRPTGVLGNTIYF	TGTGCCAGCAGACCGACAGGGGTGTTGGGAAACACCATATATTTT
-	-	TRBV19	TRBJ1-1	CASSEGGLNTEAFF	TGTGCCAGTAGTGAAGGGGGACTGAACACTGAAGCTTTCTTT
-	-	TRBV7-3	TRBJ2-3	CASSSSGLSTDTQYF	TGTGCCAGCAGTTCGTCAGGACTTTCCACAGATACGCAGTATTTT
-	-	TRBV7-9	TRBJ1-1	CASSFGLGENTEAFF	TGTGCCAGCAGCTTCGGCCTGGGAGAGAACACTGAAGCTTTCTTT
-	-	TRBV6-6	TRBJ1-3	CASSFGQPGNTIYF	TGTGCCAGCAGCTTCGGACAGCCTGGAAACACCATATATTTT
-	-	TRBV29-1	TRBJ2-2	CSVEAWNTGELFF	TGCAGCGTTGAAGCCTGGAACACCGGGGAGCTGTTTTTT
-	-	TRBV4-2	TRBJ1-2	CASSQVEGLSYTF	TGTGCCAGCAGCCAAGTGGAGGGGCTTAGCTACACCTTC
-	-	TRBV29-1	TRBJ2-7	CSARTGTYEQYF	TGCAGCGCCCGGACGGGAACCTACGAGCAGTACTTC
-	-	TRBV7-9	TRBJ2-5	CASNRDQETQYF	TGTGCCAGCAACCGGGACCAAGAGACCCAGTACTTC
many	TRBD1	TRBV11-1	TRBJ1-2	CASSSGTGRFGGYTF	TGTGCCAGCAGCTCCGGGACAGGGCGCTTCGGGGGCTACACCTTC
-	-	TRBV28	TRBJ1-2	CASSSRQVGYTF	TGTGCCAGCAGTTCCCGACAGGTCGGCTACACCTTC
-	TRBD2	TRBV7-2	TRBJ2-5	CASSSQRGGGETQYF	TGTGCCAGCAGTTCCCAGCGGGGGGGCGGAGAGACCCAGTACTTC
-	-	TRBV4-1	TRBJ2-1	CASSLEWGGRHEQFF	TGCGCCAGCAGCCTAGAGTGGGGGGGCCGTCATGAGCAGTTCTTC
-	TRBD1	TRBV7-9	TRBJ1-6	CASSLALDRGSYNSPLHF	TGTGCCAGCAGCTTAGCCCTCGACAGGGGCTCCTATAATTCACCCCTCCACTTT
-	-	TRBV29-1	TRBJ2-7	CSANKGGEQYF	TGCAGCGCTAACAAAGGGGGAGAGCAGTACTTC
-	TRBD1	TRBV4-1	TRBJ2-3	CASSQQSRGQTDTQYF	TGCGCCAGCAGCCAACAGTCCAGGGGGCAGACAGATACGCAGTATTTT
-	-	TRBV5-1	TRBJ2-1	CASSLGRGEGMNEQFF	TGCGCCAGCAGCTTGGGTCGCGGGGAAGGAATGAATGAGCAGTTCTTC
-	TRBD2	TRBV27	TRBJ2-1	CASSLSRAGGRYNEQFF	TGTGCCAGCAGTTTATCTCGCGCGGGGGGGCGATACAATGAGCAGTTCTTC
-	TRBD1	TRBV27	TRBJ2-1	CASRTGGSYNEQFF	TGTGCCAGCAGGACAGGGGGCTCCTACAATGAGCAGTTCTTC
-	-	TRBV3-1/TRBV3-2	TRBJ2-2	CASSQGLQLFF	TGTGCCAGCAGCCAAGGACTTCAGCTGTTTTTT
-	-	TRBV14	TRBJ1-2	CASSQGLTKDYGYTF	TGTGCCAGCAGCCAAGGACTGACGAAGGACTATGGCTACACCTTC
-	TRBD1	TRBV11-2	TRBJ2-7	CASSGGTGGFYEQYF	TGTGCCAGCAGCGGGGGGACAGGGGGCTTTTACGAGCAGTACTTC
-	-	TRBV7-2	TRBJ2-1	CASKRGAFYNEQFF	TGTGCCAGCAAAAGGGGCGCCTTCTACAATGAGCAGTTCTTC
-	TRBD1	TRBV5-6	TRBJ1-2	CASSPDRGPGGYTF	TGTGCCAGCAGCCCAGACAGGGGCCCGGGTGGCTACACCTTC
-	-	TRBV30	TRBJ2-3	CAWRRRGLRWRGTQYF	TGTGCCTGGAGGAGGCGAGGTCTTCGTTGGAGGGGTACGCAGTATTTT
-	-	TRBV6-1	TRBJ1-2	CASSEAGWGDWYGYTF	TGTGCCAGCAGTGAAGCCGGGTGGGGGGATTGGTATGGCTACACCTTC
-	TRBD2	TRBV27	TRBJ2-1	CASSFSSGGGYNEQFF	TGTGCCAGCAGTTTCTCTAGCGGGGGGGGCTACAATGAGCAGTTCTTC
-	-	TRBV30	TRBJ1-6	CACQEGGPGSPLHF	TGTGCCTGTCAGGAAGGAGGGCCCGGTTCACCCCTCCACTTT
-	-	TRBV2	TRBJ1-1	CASGFMNTEAFF	TGTGCCAGCGGCTTCATGAACACTGAAGCTTTCTTT